Following are 31 T cell receptor beta chains from one sample sequenced in a study of blood T cell repertoires in COVID-19. TCRdb keeps only in-frame clones here, not all; method: immunoSEQ multiplex PCR. The table lists under 200,000 clones, just over 90% of them singletons. Sequences were obtained from peripheral blood. The receptors were gathered from a man aged 18 to 35 with acute or convalescent COVID-19.

The chain has TRBV5-1 and TRBJ2-7; the D gene is possibly TRBD1 (5 bases). Per germline, CDR1 SGHRS and CDR2 YFSETQ. The CDR3 length is 13 residues. Trimming stripped 1 base from V and 5 bases from J, with 10 bases between. The CDR3 DNA is TGCGCCAGCAGCTTGCAGGGTTTGGACGAGCAGTACTTC. Its protein is CASSLQGLDEQYF.

The rearrangement links TRBV7-9 to TRBJ1-2, with no clear D. The CDR3 spans 13 residues. V was cut by 3 bases and J by 8 bases, with 13 bases left in between. Germline CDR1 is SEHNR and CDR2 is FQNEAQ (reference sequence). This CDR3 is CASSFPRVEGYTF. The CDR3 DNA is TGTGCCAGCAGCTTTCCCCGGGTAGAGGGCTACACCTTC.

The chain is built from TRBV18 and TRBJ1-2; 7 bases line up with TRBD1. Losses at the gene ends were 6 bases for V and 3 bases for J; bases not matched to a gene: 7. This CDR3 comprises 14 residues. Germline V CDR1 and CDR2: KGHSH, LQKENI. The chain's CDR3 is CASSGQRADYGYTF. DNA for the CDR3: TGTGCCAGCTCGGGACAGCGGGCGGACTATGGCTACACCTTC. Based on the CDR3 plus reference TRBV18 and TRBJ1-2, the full variable domain is NAGVMQNPRHLVRRRGQEARLRCSPMKGHSHVYWYRQLPEEGLKFMVYLQKENIIDESGMPKERFSAEFPKEGPSILRIQQVVRGDSAAYFCASSGQRADYGYTFGSGTRLTVV.

This clone was counted once. The chain combines TRBV28 with TRBJ2-7, with D perhaps TRBD1 (7 bases). Trimming pared 5 bases from V and 0 bases from J, leaving 17 bases between. The CDR3 totals 16 residues. Germline V lookup: CDR1 MDHEN, CDR2 SYDVKM. The DNA for the CDR3 is TGTGCCAGCAGTACACCCAGGGGGGAGCTCTCCTACGAGCAGTACTTC. This codes for CASSTPRGELSYEQYF. Full variable domain (remainder filled in from reference TRBV28 and TRBJ2-7): DVKVTQSSRYLVKRTGEKVFLECVQDMDHENMFWYRQDPGLGLRLIYFSYDVKMKEKGDIPEGYSVSREKKERFSLILESASTNQTSMYLCASSTPRGELSYEQYFGPGTRLTVT.

The chain is built from TRBV6-4 and TRBJ2-3; 10 bases agree with TRBD2. The V gene's germline CDR1 is MRHNA and CDR2 SNTAGT. The CDR3 runs to 16 residues. V dropped 2 bases and J dropped 3; count of bases not matched to a gene: 5. CDR3 region: CASSDLAGEGTDTQYF. CDR3 nucleotides: TGTGCCAGCAGTGACCTAGCGGGAGAGGGGACAGATACGCAGTATTTT.

This chain joins TRBV18 and TRBJ2-1; tentatively, D is TRBD1 (5 bases). V shed 3 bases and J shed 5 bases, with 14 bases lying between them. The CDR3 extends over 15 amino acids. Per the germline V gene, CDR1 is KGHSH and CDR2 is LQKENI. The CDR3, as DNA: TGTGCCAGCTCACCCGGGCAGGGTGGAAACAATGAGCAGTTCTTC. Protein: CASSPGQGGNNEQFF.

This chain joins TRBV5-6 and TRBJ2-3, with D unresolved. Trimming left V 2 bases short and J 2 bases short, with 6 bases between. Germline loops: CDR1 SGHDT, CDR2 YYEEEE. This CDR3 is 13 amino acids long. This CDR3 is CASSFGDTDTQYF. The CDR3 DNA reads TGTGCCAGCAGCTTCGGAGACACAGATACGCAGTATTTT.

This chain joins TRBV5-1 and TRBJ1-1, with 9 bases that match TRBD1. Germline values: CDR1 SGHRS, CDR2 YFSETQ. The CDR3 contains 15 residues. V was clipped by 4 bases and J by 5 bases; unmatched bases: 9. CDR3 nucleotide sequence: TGCGCCAGCAGCACGGGACAGGGAGTAGGGACTGAAGCTTTCTTT. Encoded protein: CASSTGQGVGTEAFF.

V usage is TRBV7-2 and J usage is TRBJ2-3; no reliable D call. Trimming took off 6 bases at V and 2 bases at J, with 3 bases between the two ends. The CDR3 contains 11 residues. Germline CDR1 reads SGHTA; CDR2 reads FQGNSA. The DNA for the CDR3 is TGTGCCAGCAGTTACACAGATACGCAGTATTTT. It encodes CASSYTDTQYF. Together with reference TRBV7-2 and TRBJ2-3, the CDR3 gives the full variable domain: GAGVSQSPSNKVTEKGKDVELRCDPISGHTALYWYRQSLGQGLEFLIYFQGNSAPDKSGLPSDRFSAERTGGSVSTLTIQRTQQEDSAVYLCASSYTDTQYFGPGTRLTVL.

In DNA, the CDR3 is TGTGCCAGTAGTATTGGGACAGGGTTAGGAACTGAAGCTTTCTTT. As protein: CASSIGTGLGTEAFF. The chain combines TRBV19 with TRBJ1-1, with 9 bases fitting TRBD1. Trimming at V came to 3 bases and at J to 5 bases, leaving 7 bases not matched to a gene. From germline, CDR1 is LNHDA and CDR2 SQIVND (reference sequence). The CDR3 loop spans 15 amino acids.

The chain combines TRBV7-9 with TRBJ1-1, with TRBD1 matching over 7 bases. Germline CDR1 and CDR2: SEHNR and FQNEAQ (reference sequence). V gave up 0 bases and J gave up 3 bases; unmatched junction bases: 10. The CDR3 is 17 residues long. The CDR3 DNA follows: TGTGCCAGCAGCTTAGCGTGGAAGGGGGCTGAGGACACTGAAGCTTTCTTT. The encoded protein is CASSLAWKGAEDTEAFF.

The rearrangement uses TRBV11-2 and TRBJ1-2; D may be TRBD1 (6 bases). CDR3 size: 13 residues. Germline CDR1 reads SGHAT; CDR2 reads FQNNGV. The V and J ends lost 2 bases and 6 bases respectively, with 10 bases between them. CDR3 loop: CASSLNRVHGYTF. CDR3 DNA sequence: TGTGCCAGCAGCTTAAACAGGGTTCATGGCTACACCTTC.

The chain joins TRBV4-1 to TRBJ2-3, with 9 bases identical to TRBD1. V shed 0 bases, J shed 5 bases, and the junction held 9 bases outside the gene matches. This CDR3 is 17 amino acids long. Germline values: CDR1 MGHRA, CDR2 YSYEKL. The CDR3 region has the DNA TGCGCCAGCAGCCAAGATTCAAACAGGGGGCAGCAAGATACGCAGTATTTT. Its protein is CASSQDSNRGQQDTQYF.

This sequence joins TRBV5-1 and TRBJ1-1, with D perhaps TRBD1 (6 bases). Germline V lookup: CDR1 SGHRS, CDR2 YFSETQ. V dropped 7 bases and J dropped 4 bases, with 14 bases sitting between them. This CDR3 spans 13 amino acids. CDR3 protein: CASSSRGITEAFF. The CDR3 DNA sequence: TGCGCCAGCTCCTCCAGGGGCATCACTGAAGCTTTCTTT.

The chain carries TRBV19 and TRBJ1-1; TRBD1 aligns across 8 bases. CDR3 length equals 13 residues. Germline CDR1 reads LNHDA; CDR2 reads SQIVND (reference sequence). The V gene end was trimmed by 9 bases and the J gene end by 0 bases; junction bases not matched to a gene: 3. CDR3 region: CASGQGVNTEAFF. The CDR3 DNA reads TGTGCCAGCGGACAGGGAGTGAACACTGAAGCTTTCTTT.

This chain connects TRBV4-1 to TRBJ2-1, with D possibly being TRBD1 (5 bases). The length of the CDR3 is 15 residues. CDR1 is MGHRA, CDR2 YSYEKL, per germline. Trimming cost V 0 bases and J 3 bases, with 9 bases left between them. The CDR3 spells CASSQDRAYYNEQFF. DNA for the CDR3: TGCGCCAGCAGCCAAGACAGGGCCTACTACAATGAGCAGTTCTTC.

V is TRBV7-2 and J is TRBJ2-2, with D possibly TRBD1 on 6 matching bases. The CDR3 is made up of 15 amino acids. From germline, CDR1 is SGHTA and CDR2 FQGNSA. The V end was cut by 8 bases, the J end by 3 bases, with 16 bases between. This CDR3 reads CASQERGGYTGELFF. In DNA, the CDR3 is TGTGCCAGCCAAGAACGAGGGGGTTACACCGGGGAGCTGTTTTTT.

The rearrangement links TRBV23-1 to TRBJ1-4; possible D gene TRBD1, 5 bases. TRBV23-1 has ORF status, its function being uncertain. V lost 4 bases and J lost 5, with 26 bases in between. The CDR3 runs 19 residues. The CDR3 sequence is CASSPSRATAPIENEKLFF. CDR3 nucleotide sequence: TGCGCCAGCAGTCCCTCCAGGGCGACAGCCCCTATAGAGAATGAAAAACTGTTTTTT.

The gene calls are TRBV7-9 and TRBJ1-2; the D gene is possibly TRBD1 (5 bases). The ends were cut back, 1 base at V and 4 bases at J, with 10 bases in the middle. Germline V gene data show CDR1 as SEHNR and CDR2 as FQNEAQ (reference sequence). The CDR3 is made up of 14 amino acids. The CDR3 DNA reads TGTGCCAGCAGCTTAGAACAGGAGCGCTATGGCTACACCTTC. As protein: CASSLEQERYGYTF.

The rearrangement joins TRBV27 to TRBJ1-1; D is unclear. The V gene's germline CDR1 is MNHEY and CDR2 SMNVEV (reference sequence). V was pared by 5 bases and J by 0 bases, with 7 bases between. The CDR3 loop spans 13 amino acids. CDR3 nucleotides: TGTGCCAGCAGTCTACTCATGAACACTGAAGCTTTCTTT. Translated: CASSLLMNTEAFF.

This clone appeared a few times. The sample contains more than one DNA sequence encoding this CDR3. The chain couples TRBV7-9 to TRBJ1-1; D ambiguous. The CDR3 covers 15 residues. Germline CDR1 is SEHNR and CDR2 is FQNEAQ (reference sequence). V was shortened by 1 base and J by 1 base, with 10 bases between the two germline ends. As DNA, the CDR3 is TGTGCCAGCAGCTTAGTAGGGAGGGAGAACACTGAAGCTTTCTTT. Amino acid sequence: CASSLVGRENTEAFF.

The genes are TRBV5-1 and TRBJ2-1, with TRBD2 matching over 8 bases. CDR1 SGHRS and CDR2 YFSETQ come from the germline V gene. V was pared by 1 base and J by 7 bases, with 10 bases of the junction left unmatched. The CDR3 contains 16 residues. The CDR3 region has the DNA TGCGCCAGCAGCTTGATAAGCGGGAGTTTAGTTAATGAGCAGTTCTTC. It translates to CASSLISGSLVNEQFF.

The genes are TRBV7-7 and TRBJ2-2, with 15 bases fitting TRBD2. This CDR3 region has 18 residues. Looked up from germline, CDR1 is SSHAT and CDR2 is FNYEAQ (reference sequence). J lost 3 bases, V lost 5 bases, and 7 bases had no gene match. The CDR3 region has the DNA TGTGCCAGCAGCCCGAGGACTAGCGGGGGGGCCGACACCGGGGAGCTGTTTTTT. This codes for CASSPRTSGGADTGELFF.

The chain has TRBV19 and TRBJ2-1; 8 bases map to TRBD2. Trimming at V came to 6 bases and at J to 15 bases, leaving 13 bases not matched to a gene. The V gene's germline CDR1 is LNHDA and CDR2 SQIVND (reference sequence). This CDR3 is built from 13 residues. CDR3 loop: CASRLGGRRELFF. The CDR3 bases are TGTGCCAGTAGATTGGGCGGGAGGAGGGAATTGTTCTTC.

The chain uses TRBV19 and TRBJ2-1, with 13 nucleotides matching TRBD2. Per the germline V gene, CDR1 is LNHDA and CDR2 is SQIVND (reference sequence). The V and J ends lost 5 bases and 3 bases, in that order; junction bases with no gene match: 16. CDR3 length equals 20 residues. This CDR3 reads CASSPQGLAGPPGIYNEQFF. As DNA, the CDR3 is TGTGCCAGTAGTCCACAGGGACTAGCGGGGCCGCCCGGTATCTACAATGAGCAGTTCTTC. Supplemented by reference TRBV19 and TRBJ2-1, the full variable domain reads DGGITQSPKYLFRKEGQNVTLSCEQNLNHDAMYWYRQDPGQGLRLIYYSQIVNDFQKGDIAEGYSVSREKKESFPLTVTSAQKNPTAFYLCASSPQGLAGPPGIYNEQFFGPGTRLTVL.

The V gene is TRBV5-6, the J gene TRBJ2-2; TRBD1 aligns across 7 bases. The ends lost 5 bases at V and 5 bases at J; junction bases unmatched: 6. CDR1 and CDR2 from the germline V gene are SGHDT and YYEEEE. This CDR3 has 14 amino acids. The CDR3 loop is CASRRQGITGELFF. In DNA form, the CDR3 reads TGTGCCAGCAGAAGACAGGGAATTACCGGGGAGCTGTTTTTT.

This clone showed up just once. The CDR3 nucleotides are TGTGCCAGCAGCGACACGACAGGTTTGCTGAACTATGGCTACACCTTC. Translation gives CASSDTTGLLNYGYTF. The rearrangement joins TRBV7-2 to TRBJ1-2, with D tentatively TRBD1 (6 bases). Germline CDR1 and CDR2: SGHTA and FQGNSA. The CDR3 totals 16 residues. V was shortened by 5 bases and J by 2 bases, with 18 bases between the two germline ends.

This chain joins TRBV29-1 and TRBJ2-1, with unresolved D. Germline CDR1 and CDR2: SQVTM and ANQGSEA. The ends were cut back, 4 bases at V and 4 bases at J, with 20 bases in the middle. The CDR3 is 16 amino acids. CDR3 loop: CSVVWLDSPAYNEQFF. The CDR3 DNA reads as TGCAGCGTTGTTTGGCTAGATAGCCCAGCGTACAATGAGCAGTTCTTC.

J is TRBJ1-1 and V is TRBV5-1; D is perhaps TRBD1 (6 bases). V lost 0 bases and J 4 bases, leaving 10 bases between the germline ends. Germline lookup yields CDR1 SGHRS and CDR2 YFSETQ. This CDR3 region has 14 residues. Here the CDR3 reads CASSLVGQRTEAFF. DNA for the CDR3: TGCGCCAGCAGCTTGGTAGGACAGCGCACTGAAGCTTTCTTT.

The chain has TRBV24-1 and TRBJ2-5, with TRBD1 matching 9 bases. Trimming took 3 bases from V and 2 from J; bases not matched to a gene: 3. The germline CDR1 and CDR2 sequences are KGHDR and SFDVKD. The CDR3 runs to 15 residues. CDR3 nucleotide sequence: TGTGCCACCAGTGATGGACAGGGGATGCAAGAGACCCAGTACTTC. It yields the protein CATSDGQGMQETQYF.

About this clone itself: This may be a read error: a much more frequent sequence differs by one nucleotide. CDR3 loop: CASSLTSGGTDTQYF. CDR3 in DNA: TGCGCCAGCAGCTTGACTAGCGGGGGCACAGATACGCAGTATTTT. This chain joins TRBV5-1 and TRBJ2-3, with TRBD2 matching 10 bases. Germline-derived CDR1 and CDR2 are SGHRS and YFSETQ. CDR3 length: 15 residues. The ends lost 1 base at V and 1 base at J; junction bases unmatched: 0.